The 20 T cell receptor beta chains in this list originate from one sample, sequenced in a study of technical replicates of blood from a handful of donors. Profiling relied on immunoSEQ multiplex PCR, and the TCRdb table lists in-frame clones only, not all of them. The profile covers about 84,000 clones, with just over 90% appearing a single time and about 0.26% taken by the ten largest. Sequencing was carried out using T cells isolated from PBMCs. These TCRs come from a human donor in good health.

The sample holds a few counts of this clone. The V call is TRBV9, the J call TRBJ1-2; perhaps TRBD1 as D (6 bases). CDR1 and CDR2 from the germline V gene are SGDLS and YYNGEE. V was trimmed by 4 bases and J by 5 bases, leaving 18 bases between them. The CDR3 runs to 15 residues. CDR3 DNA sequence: TGTGCCAGCAGCCCATCCGGGGGGGGCGCGTATGGCTACACCTTC. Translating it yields CASSPSGGGAYGYTF.

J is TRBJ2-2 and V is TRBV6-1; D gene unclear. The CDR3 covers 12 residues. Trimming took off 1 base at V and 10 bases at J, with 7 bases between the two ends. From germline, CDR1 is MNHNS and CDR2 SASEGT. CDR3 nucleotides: TGTGCCAGCAGTGAAGAGAGTGAGGAGCTGTTTTTT. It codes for CASSEESEELFF.

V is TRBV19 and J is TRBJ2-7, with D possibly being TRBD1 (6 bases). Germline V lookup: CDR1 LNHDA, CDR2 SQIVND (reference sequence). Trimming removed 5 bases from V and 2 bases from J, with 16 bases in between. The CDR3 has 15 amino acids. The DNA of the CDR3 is TGTGCCAGTAGTGAGCAGACAGGCGCTACCTACGAGCAGTACTTC. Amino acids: CASSEQTGATYEQYF. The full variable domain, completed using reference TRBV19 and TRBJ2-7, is DGGITQSPKYLFRKEGQNVTLSCEQNLNHDAMYWYRQDPGQGLRLIYYSQIVNDFQKGDIAEGYSVSREKKESFPLTVTSAQKNPTAFYLCASSEQTGATYEQYFGPGTRLTVT.

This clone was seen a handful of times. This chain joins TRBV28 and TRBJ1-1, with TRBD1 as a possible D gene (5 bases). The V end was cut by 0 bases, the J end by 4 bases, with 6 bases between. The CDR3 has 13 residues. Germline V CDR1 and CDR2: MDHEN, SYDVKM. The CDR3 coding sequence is TGTGCCAGCAGTTTATGGGGGGGCACTGAAGCTTTCTTT. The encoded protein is CASSLWGGTEAFF.

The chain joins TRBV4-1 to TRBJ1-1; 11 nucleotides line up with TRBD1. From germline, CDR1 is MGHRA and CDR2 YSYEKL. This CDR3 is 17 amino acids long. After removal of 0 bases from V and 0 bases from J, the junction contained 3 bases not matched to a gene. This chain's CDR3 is CASSQDKGQGVNTEAFF. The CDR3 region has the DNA TGCGCCAGCAGCCAAGATAAGGGACAGGGGGTGAACACTGAAGCTTTCTTT.

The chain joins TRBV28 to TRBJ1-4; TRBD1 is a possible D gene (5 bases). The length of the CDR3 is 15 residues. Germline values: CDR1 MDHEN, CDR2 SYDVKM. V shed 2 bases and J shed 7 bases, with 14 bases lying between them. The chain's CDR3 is CASSLKGPGGEKLFF. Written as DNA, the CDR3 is TGTGCCAGCAGTTTAAAAGGACCCGGGGGTGAAAAACTGTTTTTT.

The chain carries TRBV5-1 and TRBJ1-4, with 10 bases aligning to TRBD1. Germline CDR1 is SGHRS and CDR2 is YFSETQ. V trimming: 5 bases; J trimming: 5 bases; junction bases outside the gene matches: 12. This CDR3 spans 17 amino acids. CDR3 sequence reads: CASSQGQGGYSNEKLFF. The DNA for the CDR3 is TGCGCCAGCAGTCAAGGACAGGGGGGATATTCCAATGAAAAACTGTTTTTT.

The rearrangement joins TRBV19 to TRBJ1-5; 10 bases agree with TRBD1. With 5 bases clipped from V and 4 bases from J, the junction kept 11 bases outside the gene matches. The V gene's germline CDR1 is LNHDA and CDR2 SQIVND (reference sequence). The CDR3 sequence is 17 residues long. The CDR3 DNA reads TGTGCCAGTAGTCCTCGGACAGGGGGGGGAAGTAATCAGCCCCAGCATTTT. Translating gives CASSPRTGGGSNQPQHF.

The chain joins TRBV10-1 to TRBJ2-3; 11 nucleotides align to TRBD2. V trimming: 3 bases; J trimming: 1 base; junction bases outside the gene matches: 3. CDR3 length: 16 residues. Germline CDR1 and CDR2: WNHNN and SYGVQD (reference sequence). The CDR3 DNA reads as TGCGCCAGCAGTGATAGCGGGGGGGCGGGCACAGATACGCAGTATTTT. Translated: CASSDSGGAGTDTQYF.

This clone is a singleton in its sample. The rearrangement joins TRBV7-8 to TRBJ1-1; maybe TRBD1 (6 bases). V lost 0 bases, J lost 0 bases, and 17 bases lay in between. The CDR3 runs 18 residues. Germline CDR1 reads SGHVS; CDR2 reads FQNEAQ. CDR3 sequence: CASSLAIGGALMNTEAFF. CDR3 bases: TGTGCCAGCAGCTTAGCCATCGGGGGGGCTCTAATGAACACTGAAGCTTTCTTT.

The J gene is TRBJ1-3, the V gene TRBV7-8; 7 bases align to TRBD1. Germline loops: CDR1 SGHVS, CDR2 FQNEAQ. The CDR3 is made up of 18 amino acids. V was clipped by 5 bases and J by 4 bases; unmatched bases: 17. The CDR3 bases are TGTGCCAGCAGCCGCCCCCCTAGGACAGGAGCTCGGGGAAACACCATATATTTT. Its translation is CASSRPPRTGARGNTIYF.

As DNA, the CDR3 is TGTGCCAGCACACAGGGTGTTCAAGGTGAAGCTTTCTTT. Protein product: CASTQGVQGEAFF. This rearrangement joins TRBV9 to TRBJ1-1, with D tentatively TRBD1 (6 bases). The ends were cut back, 6 bases at V and 7 bases at J, with 16 bases in the middle. Germline V gene lookup returns CDR1 SGDLS and CDR2 YYNGEE. The length of the CDR3 is 13 residues.

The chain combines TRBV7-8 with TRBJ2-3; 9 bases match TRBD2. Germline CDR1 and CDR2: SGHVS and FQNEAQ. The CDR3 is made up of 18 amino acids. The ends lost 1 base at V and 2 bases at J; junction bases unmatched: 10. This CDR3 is CASSLGRLADYYTDTQYF. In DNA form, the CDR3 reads TGTGCCAGCAGCTTAGGTCGACTAGCGGATTATTACACAGATACGCAGTATTTT.

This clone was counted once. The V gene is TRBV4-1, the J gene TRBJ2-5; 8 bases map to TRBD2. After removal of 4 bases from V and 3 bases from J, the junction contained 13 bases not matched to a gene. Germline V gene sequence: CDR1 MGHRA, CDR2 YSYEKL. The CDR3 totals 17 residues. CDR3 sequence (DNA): TGCGCCAGCAGCCCCCCAGAGGACGGGAGGGAGAAAGAGACCCAGTACTTC. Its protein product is CASSPPEDGREKETQYF.

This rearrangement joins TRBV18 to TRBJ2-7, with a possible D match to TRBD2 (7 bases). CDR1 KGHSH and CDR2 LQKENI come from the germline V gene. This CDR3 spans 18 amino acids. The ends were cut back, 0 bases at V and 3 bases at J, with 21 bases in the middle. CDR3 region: CASSPPAGVLRDYYEQYF. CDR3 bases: TGTGCCAGCTCACCACCAGCAGGGGTCCTGAGGGACTACTACGAGCAGTACTTC.

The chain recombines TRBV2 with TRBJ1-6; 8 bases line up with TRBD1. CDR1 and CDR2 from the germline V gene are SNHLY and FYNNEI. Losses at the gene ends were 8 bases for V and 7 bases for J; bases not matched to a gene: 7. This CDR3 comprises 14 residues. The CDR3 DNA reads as TGTGCCAGCGGGGACAGGTTGGTGAATTCACCCCTCCACTTT. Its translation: CASGDRLVNSPLHF.

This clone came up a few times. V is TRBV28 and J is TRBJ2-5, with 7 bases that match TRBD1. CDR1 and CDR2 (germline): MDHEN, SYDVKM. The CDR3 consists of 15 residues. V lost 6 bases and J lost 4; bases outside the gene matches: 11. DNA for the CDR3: TGTGCCAGCAGCGTAGGGGGCCCCCCGGCAGAGACCCAGTACTTC. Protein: CASSVGGPPAETQYF. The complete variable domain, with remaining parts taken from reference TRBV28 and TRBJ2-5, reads DVKVTQSSRYLVKRTGEKVFLECVQDMDHENMFWYRQDPGLGLRLIYFSYDVKMKEKGDIPEGYSVSREKKERFSLILESASTNQTSMYLCASSVGGPPAETQYFGPGTRLLVL.

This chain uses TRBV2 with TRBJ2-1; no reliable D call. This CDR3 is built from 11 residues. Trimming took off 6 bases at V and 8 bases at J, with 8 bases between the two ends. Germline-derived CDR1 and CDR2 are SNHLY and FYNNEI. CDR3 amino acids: CASRLLDEQFF. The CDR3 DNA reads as TGTGCCAGCAGGCTACTCGATGAGCAGTTCTTC.

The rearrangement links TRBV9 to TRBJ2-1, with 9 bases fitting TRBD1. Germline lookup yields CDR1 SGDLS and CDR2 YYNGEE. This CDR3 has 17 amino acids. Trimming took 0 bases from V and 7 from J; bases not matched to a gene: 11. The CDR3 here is CASSVEADRGNWNEQFF. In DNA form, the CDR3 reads TGTGCCAGCAGCGTAGAAGCGGACAGGGGTAACTGGAATGAGCAGTTCTTC.

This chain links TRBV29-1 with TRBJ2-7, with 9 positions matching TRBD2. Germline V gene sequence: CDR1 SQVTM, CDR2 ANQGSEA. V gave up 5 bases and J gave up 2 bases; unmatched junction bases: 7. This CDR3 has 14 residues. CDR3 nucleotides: TGCAGCGTTTTCGGAGCGGGGGGTACCTACGAGCAGTACTTC. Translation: CSVFGAGGTYEQYF.